Here is one T cell receptor beta chain with its context. Its cognate antigen is unknown. The data belong to a study of cytomegalovirus exposure and HLA in healthy donors. Study-level results: A missense variant in DCLRE1C was later tied to TCR beta V- and J-gene trimming. It is likely that the observed cluster of highly shared sequence variants was a sequencing artifact.

Though nominally healthy at sampling, donors likely had unrecorded immune exposures. This CDR3 is 16 amino acids long. The V gene lost 4 bases and the J gene lost 5 bases, with 20 bases spanning the gap. Germline values: CDR1 SGHAT, CDR2 FQDESV (reference sequence). The PCR employed 60 Vbeta primers together with 13 Jbeta primers. TCRdb's copy holds only in-frame clones and misses some; the assay was immunoSEQ multiplex PCR. Of about 150,000 clones in the sample, around 82% were seen once. The chain has TRBV11-1 and TRBJ1-2, with D possibly matching TRBD1 (5 bases). The sample comprised PBMCs. This receptor was obtained from a woman in her 50s in good health and CMV-seropositive. The CDR3 bases are TGTGCCAGCAGCTCCATCCTCGGAGGGGAATGGTATGGCTACACCTTC. Translation gives CASSSILGGEWYGYTF.